This T cell receptor (beta chain) was captured in a study of blood T cell repertoires in COVID-19. Trimming removed 2 bases at V and 1 base at J, with 6 bases between. Looked up from germline, CDR1 is SGHTA and CDR2 is FQGNSA. The CDR3 contains 14 residues. Clones were read by immunoSEQ multiplex PCR, and TCRdb kept only the in-frame ones, dropping some. The profile shows approximately 290,000 clones, around 82% of them singletons. The V gene is TRBV7-2, the J gene TRBJ1-3; D gene ambiguous. Sequenced material: peripheral blood. The clonotype comes from a human donor with COVID-19, enrolled during active disease. The donor label of this sample is uncertain. DNA of the CDR3: TGTGCCAGCAGCTTAACAGTATCTGGAAACACCATATATTTT. This sequence encodes CASSLTVSGNTIYF.